This T cell receptor (beta chain) emerged from a study of blood T cell repertoires in COVID-19. In Seattle, patients joined the study during active infection and were tracked longitudinally. The CDR3 consists of 13 residues. V lost 4 bases and J lost 3; bases outside the gene matches: 1. Germline V gene lookup returns CDR1 GTSNPN and CDR2 SVGIG (reference sequence). Some clones are missing from TCRdb's copy, which holds only in-frame ones; the method was immunoSEQ multiplex PCR. The sample holds around 300,000 clones, 80% to 90% seen once. The TCR originated in a woman aged 45-60 years with COVID-19, enrolled during active disease. Sequencing used peripheral blood. The chain uses TRBV30 and TRBJ2-4; 9 bases map to TRBD2. As DNA, the CDR3 is TGTGCCTGGACTAGCGGGATCAAAAACATTCAGTACTTC. This sequence encodes CAWTSGIKNIQYF. The whole variable domain, filled in from reference TRBV30 and TRBJ2-4, reads SQTIHQWPATLVQPVGSPLSLECTVEGTSNPNLYWYRQAAGRGLQLLFYSVGIGQISSEVPQNLSASRPQDRQFILSSKKLLLSDSGFYLCAWTSGIKNIQYFGAGTRLSVL.